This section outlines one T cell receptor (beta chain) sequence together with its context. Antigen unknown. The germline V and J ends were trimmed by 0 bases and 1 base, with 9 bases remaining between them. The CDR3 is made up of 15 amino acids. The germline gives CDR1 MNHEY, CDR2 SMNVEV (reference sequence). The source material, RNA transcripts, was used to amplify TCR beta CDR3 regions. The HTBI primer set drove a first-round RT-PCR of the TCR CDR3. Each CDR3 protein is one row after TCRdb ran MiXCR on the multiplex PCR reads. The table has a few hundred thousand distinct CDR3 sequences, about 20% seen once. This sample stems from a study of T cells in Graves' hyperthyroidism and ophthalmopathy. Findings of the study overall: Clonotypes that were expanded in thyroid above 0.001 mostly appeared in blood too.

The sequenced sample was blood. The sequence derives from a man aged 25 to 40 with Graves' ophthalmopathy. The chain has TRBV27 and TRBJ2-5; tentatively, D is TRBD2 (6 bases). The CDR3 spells CASSLSSGFQETQYF. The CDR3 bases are TGTGCCAGCAGTTTATCTAGCGGCTTCCAAGAGACCCAGTACTTC.